The source of this T cell receptor (beta chain) is a study of blood T cell repertoires in COVID-19. Background on the study: The United States, Italy and Spain provided the acute and convalescent COVID-19 samples. PBMCs, B-cell-depleted T cells, or T cells were the source of the cDNA or gDNA that made up the material.

V was trimmed by 4 bases and J by 5 bases, leaving 16 bases between them. The V gene's germline CDR1 is SGHDN and CDR2 FVKESK. The CDR3 covers 15 residues. Original processing methods: Amplification with reference gene primers provided the estimates of nucleated cell counts. Profiling relied on immunoSEQ multiplex PCR, and the TCRdb table lists in-frame clones only, not all of them. That table is the source of V, J and clone size, and D and trimming were worked out from the DNA. The data hold fewer than 350,000 clones, with about nine tenths observed a single time. V and J are TRBV14 and TRBJ2-3; D might be TRBD1 (6 bases). The sequenced material came from peripheral blood. This receptor was obtained from a woman in her thirties with COVID-19, enrolled during active disease. The CDR3 DNA is TGTGCCAGCAGCCCCCGCCCCAGGGGCAGAGATACGCAGTATTTT. The encoded protein is CASSPRPRGRDTQYF.